Presented here are 27 T cell receptor beta chains from one specimen sequenced in a study of spatial heterogeneity in lung cancer. Stated time point: sample taken at primary tumor resection. Antigens of these TCRs are unknown. Via MiXCR, TCRdb re-called the 5' RACE reads, giving one row per CDR3 protein. This table holds approximately 9,500 distinct CDR3 sequences, more than 10% found once. Study-wide findings and caveats: Counts of expanded alpha and beta TCRs within tumors tracked the tumor nonsynonymous mutation count.

The sample consisted of lung tumor tissue, taken at surgery. These receptors all come from a male donor with early-stage non-small cell lung cancer.

Turning to this clonotype: This beta chain is a stray sequence in a library constructed for alpha chains; its clone size is not meaningful. This chain connects TRBV12-3 or TRBV12-4 to TRBJ1-4; D remains ambiguous. Trimming shortened V by 3 bases and J by 8 bases, and 7 bases separated the two germline ends. The CDR3 consists of 12 residues. This CDR3 is CASSLTWEKLFF. CDR3 nucleotide sequence: TGTGCCAGCAGTTTGACGTGGGAAAAACTGTTTTTT.

By sample fraction, this clonotype is medium-sized. A library made for alpha chains picked up this beta chain off target, so its size means little. The CDR3 region has the DNA TGTGCCAGCTGGGCTGGGACATTGAGGTCACCCCTCCACTTT. Amino acids: CASWAGTLRSPLHF. The V and J genes are TRBV6-4 and TRBJ1-6; D may be TRBD1 (6 bases). V lost 8 bases and J 10 bases, leaving 18 bases between the germline ends. The CDR3 is made up of 14 amino acids. Germline V gene lookup returns CDR1 MRHNA and CDR2 SNTAGT.

This clonotype has at least ten counts. This beta chain is an off-target read within a library intended for alpha chains, so its frequency means little. The chain recombines TRBV20-1 with TRBJ1-4, with 7 bases fitting TRBD1. Germline V CDR1 and CDR2: DFQATT, SNEGSKA (reference sequence). This CDR3 is built from 18 residues. J was trimmed by 1 base and V by 5 bases; bases with no gene match: 16. The CDR3 spells CSALRVGDRVLTNEKLFF. CDR3 bases: TGCAGTGCTCTCCGAGTCGGGGACAGAGTTTTAACTAATGAAAAACTGTTTTTT.

This clonotype was seen repeatedly, ten times or more. The size of this beta chain means little, since it is a stray read in a library made for alpha chains. The chain joins TRBV9 to TRBJ2-1, with TRBD2 matching over 11 bases. Germline values: CDR1 SGDLS, CDR2 YYNGEE. The J segment lost 0 bases and the V segment lost 0 bases, leaving 5 bases of the junction unmatched. The CDR3 length is 18 residues. This CDR3 reads CASSVGLAGTSSYNEQFF. Written as DNA, the CDR3 is TGTGCCAGCAGCGTAGGACTAGCGGGGACTAGCTCCTACAATGAGCAGTTCTTC.

This clonotype was counted only a few times. The size of this beta chain means little, since it is a stray read in a library made for alpha chains. This sequence joins TRBV9 and TRBJ2-3, with D hard to call. The CDR3 contains 14 residues. V shed 0 bases and J shed 1 base, with 6 bases lying between them. Germline V gives CDR1 SGDLS, CDR2 YYNGEE. For the CDR3, the DNA is TGTGCCAGCAGCGTAGAGCAAGGCACAGATACGCAGTATTTT. Translating it yields CASSVEQGTDTQYF.

This clonotype is categorized as medium-sized. Found in a library prepared for alpha chains, this beta chain is an off-target read, and its abundance has little meaning. This rearrangement joins TRBV28 to TRBJ2-3, with TRBD2 identical over 8 bases. With 5 bases clipped from V and 3 bases from J, the junction kept 13 bases outside the gene matches. CDR1 is MDHEN and CDR2 is SYDVKM in the germline V gene. The length of the CDR3 is 17 residues. This CDR3 reads CASSPPLGGRTTDTQYF. CDR3 nucleotide sequence: TGTGCCAGCAGTCCCCCGCTTGGCGGGAGGACAACAGATACGCAGTATTTT.

This clonotype occurred many times. Little can be read into the size of this beta chain, an off-target read in a library designed for alpha chains. The genes are TRBV29-1 and TRBJ2-2; the D is unclear. The V gene lost 5 bases and the J gene lost 0 bases, with 7 bases spanning the gap. Germline assignment: CDR1 SQVTM and CDR2 ANQGSEA. This CDR3 spans 13 amino acids. The CDR3 protein is CSVTHTNTGELFF. The CDR3 DNA follows: TGCAGCGTTACACATACGAACACCGGGGAGCTGTTTTTT.

A remark on this clonotype: Being off target in a library aimed at alpha chains, this beta chain has a size of little meaning. The chain employs TRBV10-3 and TRBJ1-4; D is perhaps TRBD1 (5 bases). This CDR3 region has 13 residues. CDR1 is ENHRY and CDR2 is SYGVKD in the germline V gene. Trimming pared 8 bases from V and 8 bases from J, leaving 15 bases between. CDR3 sequence: CAIRDGGSEKLFF. CDR3 in DNA: TGTGCCATCCGGGACGGAGGGTCCGAAAAACTGTTTTTT.

This clonotype is medium-sized in the sample. Being off target in a library aimed at alpha chains, this beta chain has a size of little meaning. This chain joins TRBV5-5 and TRBJ1-1; 7 bases line up with TRBD1. Trimming cost V 3 bases and J 7 bases; bases outside gene matches: 6. Looked up from germline, CDR1 is SGHKS and CDR2 is YYEKEE (reference sequence). The CDR3 totals 13 residues. CDR3 DNA sequence: TGTGCCAGCAGCTCCTTCCGGGACAGTGAAGCTTTCTTT. Encoded protein: CASSSFRDSEAFF.

This clonotype was detected ten times or more. This beta chain is an unintended read in a library built for alpha chains; its size means little. This sequence joins TRBV6-1 and TRBJ1-1, with D possibly TRBD1 on 5 matching bases. The CDR3 is 12 amino acids. Looked up from germline, CDR1 is MNHNS and CDR2 is SASEGT. Trimming cost V 9 bases and J 1 base, with 9 bases left between them. The CDR3, as DNA: TGTGCCAGTGGGGGACCGAACACTGAAGCTTTCTTT. Its protein is CASGGPNTEAFF.

The sample holds many counts of this clonotype. In a library made to pick up alpha chains, this beta chain is a stray read with a size that means little. V gene TRBV4-3 combines with J gene TRBJ2-1; 7 bases are shared with TRBD2. Per the germline V gene, CDR1 is LGHNA and CDR2 is YSLEER. The junction had 11 bases not matched to a gene; V was cut back by 0 bases and J by 6 bases. CDR3 length: 17 residues. CDR3 in amino acids: CASSQDQAGSSTNEQFF. The CDR3 DNA reads TGCGCCAGCAGCCAAGATCAAGCGGGGTCCTCTACCAATGAGCAGTTCTTC.

This clonotype was recorded at least ten times. Within a library made for alpha chains, this beta chain is off target, and its count is uninformative. The chain uses TRBV18 and TRBJ2-5, with a weak D call TRBD1 (6 bases). The V gene's germline CDR1 is KGHSH and CDR2 LQKENI. This CDR3 region has 14 residues. Trimming removed 0 bases at V and 2 bases at J, with 7 bases between. This CDR3 is CASSPPGQQETQYF. The CDR3 DNA follows: TGTGCCAGCTCACCACCGGGACAACAAGAGACCCAGTACTTC.

This clonotype appeared many times. This beta chain is an unintended read in a library built for alpha chains; its size means little. The chain links TRBV14 to TRBJ2-1; D uncertain. This CDR3 is built from 16 residues. The germline CDR1 and CDR2 sequences are SGHDN and FVKESK. V dropped 4 bases and J dropped 3 bases, with 16 bases sitting between them. DNA for the CDR3: TGTGCCAGCAGCCGAGCTGTAGTGGGGTTCTACAATGAGCAGTTCTTC. Amino acid sequence: CASSRAVVGFYNEQFF.

This clonotype was detected ten times or more. Being off target in a library aimed at alpha chains, this beta chain has a size of little meaning. The chain has TRBV27 and TRBJ2-1; D is unclear. The CDR3 loop spans 15 amino acids. The V end lost 1 base, the J end lost 3 bases, and 10 bases lay between the germline ends. Germline values: CDR1 MNHEY, CDR2 SMNVEV (reference sequence). The CDR3 DNA sequence: TGTGCCAGCAGTTTATTAACGGAGTACTACAATGAGCAGTTCTTC. Protein sequence: CASSLLTEYYNEQFF.

This clonotype was recorded many times. This beta chain is a stray sequence in a library constructed for alpha chains; its clone size is not meaningful. The chain has TRBV30 and TRBJ1-2; 7 nucleotides align to TRBD1. V trimming: 1 base; J trimming: 4 bases; junction bases outside the gene matches: 3. The germline V gene has CDR1 GTSNPN and CDR2 SVGIG (reference sequence). This CDR3 comprises 13 residues. Here the CDR3 DNA reads TGTGCCTGGAGTGGAGGGGGCGGCTATGGCTACACCTTC. Amino acids: CAWSGGGGYGYTF.

This clonotype was seen once. Since it is a stray read in a library aimed at alpha chains, this beta chain has a size that is not meaningful. The chain is built from TRBV5-6 and TRBJ2-1; TRBD1 aligns across 8 bases. Per germline, CDR1 SGHDT and CDR2 YYEEEE. This CDR3 is built from 13 residues. With 5 bases clipped from V and 8 bases from J, the junction kept 6 bases outside the gene matches. DNA for the CDR3: TGTGCCAGCAGGCGGACAGGGTACGATGAGCAGTTCTTC. Its protein is CASRRTGYDEQFF. The variable domain in full, with the rest retrieved from reference TRBV5-6 and TRBJ2-1, is DAGVTQSPTHLIKTRGQQVTLRCSPKSGHDTVSWYQQALGQGPQFIFQYYEEEERQRGNFPDRFSGHQFPNYSSELNVNALLLGDSALYLCASRRTGYDEQFFGPGTRLTVL.

This clonotype was recorded at least ten times. Found in a library prepared for alpha chains, this beta chain is an off-target read, and its abundance has little meaning. The chain couples TRBV6-2 or TRBV6-3 to TRBJ2-2; perhaps TRBD2 as D (5 bases). The CDR3 has 14 residues. V shed 1 base and J shed 6 bases, with 9 bases lying between them. From germline, CDR1 is MNHEY and CDR2 SVGEGT. The CDR3 spells CASSYFPGSGELFF. The CDR3, as DNA: TGTGCCAGCAGTTACTTTCCGGGGTCCGGGGAGCTGTTTTTT.

This clonotype was counted at least ten times. This beta chain is a stray read from a library made for alpha chains; its abundance is not meaningful. V usage is TRBV2 and J usage is TRBJ2-5; D possibly uses TRBD1 or TRBD2 (5 bases each). CDR3 length: 15 residues. Germline CDR1 reads SNHLY; CDR2 reads FYNNEI. The V and J ends lost 3 bases and 4 bases respectively, with 15 bases between them. CDR3 protein: CASSDFGQRGETQYF. The CDR3 DNA sequence: TGTGCCAGCAGTGATTTTGGCCAGAGGGGAGAGACCCAGTACTTC. Full variable domain (outside the CDR3, taken from reference TRBV2 and TRBJ2-5): EPEVTQTPSHQVTQMGQEVILRCVPISNHLYFYWYRQILGQKVEFLVSFYNNEISEKSEIFDDQFSVERPDGSNFTLKIRSTKLEDSAMYFCASSDFGQRGETQYFGPGTRLLVL.

This clonotype is termed medium-sized. This beta chain turned up in a library designed for alpha chains; as an off-target read, its abundance says little. The chain recombines TRBV10-3 with TRBJ2-7; D is unresolved. Germline lookup yields CDR1 ENHRY and CDR2 SYGVKD. The ends were cut back, 2 bases at V and 0 bases at J, with 14 bases in the middle. The CDR3 is 16 residues long. CDR3 amino acids: CAISEPTLRSSYEQYF. Here the CDR3 DNA reads TGTGCCATCAGTGAGCCGACCCTAAGGAGCTCCTACGAGCAGTACTTC.

At least ten counts were recorded for this clonotype. Because the library targeted alpha chains, this beta chain is an off-target read whose size means little. The chain is built from TRBV20-1 and TRBJ2-7; D is uncertain. Germline CDR1 DFQATT, CDR2 SNEGSKA (reference sequence). The CDR3 consists of 13 residues. Trimming cost V 2 bases and J 3 bases, with 11 bases left between them. The CDR3 region has the DNA TGCAGTGCTAGATGGTCGGTAAACTACGAGCAGTACTTC. Its translation is CSARWSVNYEQYF.

This clonotype was recorded many times. The library was designed around alpha chains, so this beta chain is a stray read whose abundance carries little weight. This chain connects TRBV5-1 to TRBJ1-1; TRBD1 aligns across 7 bases. Germline V gene lookup returns CDR1 SGHRS and CDR2 YFSETQ. There are 16 residues in the CDR3. The J segment lost 0 bases and the V segment lost 0 bases, leaving 5 bases of the junction unmatched. CDR3 in DNA: TGCGCCAGCAGCTTGGAGGGACAGTACTTGAACACTGAAGCTTTCTTT. It yields the protein CASSLEGQYLNTEAFF.

This clonotype was detected many times. A library prepared for alpha chains yielded this beta chain as an off-target read; its size is of little meaning. The chain couples TRBV10-3 to TRBJ1-5; D might be TRBD1 (6 bases). The ends were cut back, 11 bases at V and 1 base at J, with 27 bases in the middle. The germline gives CDR1 ENHRY, CDR2 SYGVKD. The CDR3 consists of 18 residues. Here the CDR3 reads CAPPNSNRAGRSNQPQHF. As DNA, the CDR3 is TGTGCCCCCCCTAATTCAAACAGGGCCGGCCGGAGCAATCAGCCCCAGCATTTT.

This clonotype was recorded many times. As an off-target read in a library built for alpha chains, this beta chain has a frequency of little significance. The chain couples TRBV20-1 to TRBJ2-1; 9 nucleotides align to TRBD2. Looked up from germline, CDR1 is DFQATT and CDR2 is SNEGSKA (reference sequence). This CDR3 is 14 amino acids long. The V gene end was trimmed by 3 bases and the J gene end by 2 bases; junction bases not matched to a gene: 2. The CDR3 is CSASSGRPYNEQFF. The DNA of the CDR3 is TGCAGTGCTAGTAGCGGGAGACCCTACAATGAGCAGTTCTTC.

Details on this clonotype: With the library built for alpha chains, this beta chain is off target and its frequency is not meaningful. This chain uses TRBV6-5 with TRBJ2-2; D remains unclear. V was clipped by 7 bases and J by 1 base, with 7 bases between them. In germline, CDR1 is MNHEY, CDR2 SVGAGI. The CDR3 loop spans 13 amino acids. CDR3 protein: CASTHRNTGELFF. CDR3 DNA: TGTGCCAGCACCCACAGGAACACCGGGGAGCTGTTTTTT.

Notes on this clonotype: A library made for alpha chains picked up this beta chain off target, so its size means little. The CDR3 is CASRPGLLTWEQYF. CDR3 bases: TGTGCCAGCAGACCCGGACTCCTGACGTGGGAGCAGTACTTC. The J gene is TRBJ2-7, the V gene TRBV27; D may be TRBD2 (5 bases). V was trimmed by 6 bases and J by 7 bases, leaving 19 bases between them. Germline CDR1 MNHEY, CDR2 SMNVEV (reference sequence). The CDR3 runs 14 residues.

Only a few counts were recorded for this clonotype. This beta chain represents an off-target read in a library built for alpha chains; its size is of limited meaning. The chain combines TRBV18 with TRBJ2-1; D is perhaps TRBD1 (6 bases). V dropped 3 bases and J dropped 5 bases, with 8 bases sitting between them. CDR1 KGHSH and CDR2 LQKENI come from the germline V gene. The CDR3 length is 13 residues. CDR3 DNA sequence: TGTGCCAGCTCACCGGACAGCCACAATGAGCAGTTCTTC. Translating it yields CASSPDSHNEQFF. Together with reference TRBV18 and TRBJ2-1, the CDR3 gives the full variable domain: NAGVMQNPRHLVRRRGQEARLRCSPMKGHSHVYWYRQLPEEGLKFMVYLQKENIIDESGMPKERFSAEFPKEGPSILRIQQVVRGDSAAYFCASSPDSHNEQFFGPGTRLTVL.

A remark on this clonotype: Because the library targeted alpha chains, this beta chain is an off-target read whose size means little. This CDR3 is CASSPGGPGGRTYEQYV. Here the CDR3 DNA reads TGTGCCAGCAGCCCAGGGGGGCCTGGCGGGAGGACCTACGAGCAGTACGTC. The V and J genes are TRBV6-5 and TRBJ2-7; maybe TRBD2 (8 bases). Trimming left V 6 bases short and J 2 bases short, with 23 bases between. Germline V gene data show CDR1 as MNHEY and CDR2 as SVGAGI. CDR3 length: 17 amino acids.